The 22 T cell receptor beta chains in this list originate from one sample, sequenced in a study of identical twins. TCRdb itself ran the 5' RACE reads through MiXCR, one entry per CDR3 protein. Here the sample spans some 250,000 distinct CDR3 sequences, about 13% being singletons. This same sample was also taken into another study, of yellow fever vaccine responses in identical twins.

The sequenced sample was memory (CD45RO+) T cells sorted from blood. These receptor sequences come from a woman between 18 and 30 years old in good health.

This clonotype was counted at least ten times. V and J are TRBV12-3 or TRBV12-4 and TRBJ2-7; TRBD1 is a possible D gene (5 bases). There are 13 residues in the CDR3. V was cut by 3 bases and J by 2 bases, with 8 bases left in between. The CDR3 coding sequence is TGTGCCAGCAGTTTCGACAGAGCCTACGAGCAGTACTTC. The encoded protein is CASSFDRAYEQYF.

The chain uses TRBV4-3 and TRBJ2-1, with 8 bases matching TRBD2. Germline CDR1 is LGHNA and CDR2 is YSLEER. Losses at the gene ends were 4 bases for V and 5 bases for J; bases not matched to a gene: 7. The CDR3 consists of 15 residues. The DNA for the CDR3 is TGCGCCAGCAGCCTTACTAGCGGCCCGCACAATGAGCAGTTCTTC. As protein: CASSLTSGPHNEQFF.

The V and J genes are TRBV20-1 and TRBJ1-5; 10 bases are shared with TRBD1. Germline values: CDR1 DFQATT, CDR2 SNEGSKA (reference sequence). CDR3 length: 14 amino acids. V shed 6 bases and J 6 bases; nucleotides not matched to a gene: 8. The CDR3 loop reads CSAKGQGDSQPQHF. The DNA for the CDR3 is TGCAGTGCCAAAGGACAGGGGGATTCTCAGCCCCAGCATTTT.

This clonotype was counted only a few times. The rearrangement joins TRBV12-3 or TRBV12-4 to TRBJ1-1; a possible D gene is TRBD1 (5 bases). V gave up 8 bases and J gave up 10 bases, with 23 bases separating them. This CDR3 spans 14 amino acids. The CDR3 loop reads CASGHHSGTLGAFF. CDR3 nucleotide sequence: TGTGCCAGCGGCCATCACAGTGGGACTTTGGGAGCTTTCTTT.

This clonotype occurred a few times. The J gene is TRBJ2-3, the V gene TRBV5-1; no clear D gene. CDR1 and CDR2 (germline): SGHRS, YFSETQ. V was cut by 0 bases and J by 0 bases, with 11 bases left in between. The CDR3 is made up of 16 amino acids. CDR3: CASSLGQDDSTDTQYF. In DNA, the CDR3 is TGCGCCAGCAGCTTGGGTCAGGACGATAGCACAGATACGCAGTATTTT.

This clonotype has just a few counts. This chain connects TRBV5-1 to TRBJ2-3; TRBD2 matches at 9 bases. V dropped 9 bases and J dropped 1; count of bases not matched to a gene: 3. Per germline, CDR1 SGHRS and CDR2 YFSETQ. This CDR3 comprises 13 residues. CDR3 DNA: TGCGCCACCCGGACTAGCGGCACAGATACGCAGTATTTT. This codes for CATRTSGTDTQYF.

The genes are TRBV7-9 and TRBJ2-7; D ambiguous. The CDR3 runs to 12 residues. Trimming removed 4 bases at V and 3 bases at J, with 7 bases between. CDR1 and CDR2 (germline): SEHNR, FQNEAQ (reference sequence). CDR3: CASSSNFYEQYF. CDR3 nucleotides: TGTGCCAGCAGCTCCAACTTCTACGAGCAGTACTTC.

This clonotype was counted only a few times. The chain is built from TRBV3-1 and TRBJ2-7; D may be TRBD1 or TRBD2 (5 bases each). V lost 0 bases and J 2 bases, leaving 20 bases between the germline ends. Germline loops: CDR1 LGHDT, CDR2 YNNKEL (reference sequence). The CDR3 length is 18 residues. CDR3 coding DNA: TGTGCCAGCAGCCAAGAGTGGCGAGAGGGTGGGGCGGCCTACGAGCAGTACTTC. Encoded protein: CASSQEWREGGAAYEQYF.

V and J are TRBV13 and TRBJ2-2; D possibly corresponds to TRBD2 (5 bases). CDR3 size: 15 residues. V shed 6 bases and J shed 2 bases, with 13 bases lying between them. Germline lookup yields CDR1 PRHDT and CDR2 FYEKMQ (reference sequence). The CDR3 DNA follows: TGTGCCAGCAGGTCCGCCCCGGGAAACACCGGGGAGCTGTTTTTT. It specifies CASRSAPGNTGELFF.

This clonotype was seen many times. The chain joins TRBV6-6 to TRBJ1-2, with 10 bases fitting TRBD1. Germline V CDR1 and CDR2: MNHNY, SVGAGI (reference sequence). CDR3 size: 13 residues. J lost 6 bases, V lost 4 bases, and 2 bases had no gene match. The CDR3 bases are TGTGCCAGCAGTTCTGACAGGGGGCATGGCTACACCTTC. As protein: CASSSDRGHGYTF.

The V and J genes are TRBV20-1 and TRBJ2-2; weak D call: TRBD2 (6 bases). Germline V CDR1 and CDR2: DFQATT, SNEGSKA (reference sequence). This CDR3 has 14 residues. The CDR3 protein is CAFARDLNTGELFF. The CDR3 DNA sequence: TGCGCCTTCGCACGGGACTTAAACACCGGGGAGCTGTTTTTT.

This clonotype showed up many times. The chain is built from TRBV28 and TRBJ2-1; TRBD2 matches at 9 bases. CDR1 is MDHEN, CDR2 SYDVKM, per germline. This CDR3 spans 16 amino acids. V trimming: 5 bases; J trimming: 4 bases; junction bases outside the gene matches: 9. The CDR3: CASSPARLAGYNEQFF. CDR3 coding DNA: TGTGCCAGCAGTCCAGCGAGGCTAGCGGGATACAATGAGCAGTTCTTC.

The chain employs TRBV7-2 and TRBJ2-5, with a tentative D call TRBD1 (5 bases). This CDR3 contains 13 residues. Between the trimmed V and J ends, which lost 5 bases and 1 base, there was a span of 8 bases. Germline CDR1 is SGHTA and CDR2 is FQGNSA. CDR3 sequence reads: CASSRQPQETQYF. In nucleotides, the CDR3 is TGTGCCAGCAGCCGACAGCCCCAAGAGACCCAGTACTTC. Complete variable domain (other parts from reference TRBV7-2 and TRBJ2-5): GAGVSQSPSNKVTEKGKDVELRCDPISGHTALYWYRQSLGQGLEFLIYFQGNSAPDKSGLPSDRFSAERTGGSVSTLTIQRTQQEDSAVYLCASSRQPQETQYFGPGTRLLVL.

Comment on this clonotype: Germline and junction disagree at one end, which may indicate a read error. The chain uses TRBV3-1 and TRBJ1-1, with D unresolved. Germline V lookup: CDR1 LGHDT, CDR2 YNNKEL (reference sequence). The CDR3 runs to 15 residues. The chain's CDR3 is CASSLGVGMKTEAFF. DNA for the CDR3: TGTGCCAGCAGCCTAGGAGTCGGGATGAAGACTGAAGCTTTCTTT.

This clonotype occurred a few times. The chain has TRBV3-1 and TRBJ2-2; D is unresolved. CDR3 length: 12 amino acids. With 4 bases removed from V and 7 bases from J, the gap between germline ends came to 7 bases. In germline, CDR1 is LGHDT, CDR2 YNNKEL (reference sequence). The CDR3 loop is CASSPRRGELFF. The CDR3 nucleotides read TGTGCCAGCAGCCCGCGCCGCGGGGAGCTGTTTTTT.

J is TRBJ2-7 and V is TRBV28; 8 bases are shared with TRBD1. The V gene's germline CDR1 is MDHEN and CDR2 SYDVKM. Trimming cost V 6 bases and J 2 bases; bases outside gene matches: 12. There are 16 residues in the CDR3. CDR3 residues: CASSSIGQGSPYEQYF. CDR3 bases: TGTGCCAGCAGCTCCATAGGACAGGGTTCCCCCTACGAGCAGTACTTC.

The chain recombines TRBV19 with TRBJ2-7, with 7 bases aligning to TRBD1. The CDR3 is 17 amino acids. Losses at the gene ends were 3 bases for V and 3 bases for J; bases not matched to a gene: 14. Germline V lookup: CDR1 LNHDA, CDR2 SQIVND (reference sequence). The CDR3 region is CASSITRPRGQDYEQYF. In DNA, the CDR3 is TGTGCCAGTAGTATCACCCGACCCCGAGGACAGGACTACGAGCAGTACTTC.

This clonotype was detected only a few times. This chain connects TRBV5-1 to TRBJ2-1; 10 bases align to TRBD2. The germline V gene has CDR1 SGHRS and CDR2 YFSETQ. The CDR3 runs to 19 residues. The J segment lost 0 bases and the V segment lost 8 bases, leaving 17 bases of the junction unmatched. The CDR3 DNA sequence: TGCGCCAGTCTTGTCAGGGCTAGCGGGGGCCAGAGCTCCTACAATGAGCAGTTCTTC. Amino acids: CASLVRASGGQSSYNEQFF.

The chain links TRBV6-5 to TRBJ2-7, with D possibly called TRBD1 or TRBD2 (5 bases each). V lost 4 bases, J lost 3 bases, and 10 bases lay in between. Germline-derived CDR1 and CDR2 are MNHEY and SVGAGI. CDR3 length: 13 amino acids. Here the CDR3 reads CASSLGPGYEQYF. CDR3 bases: TGTGCCAGCAGTTTGGGACCGGGCTACGAGCAGTACTTC.

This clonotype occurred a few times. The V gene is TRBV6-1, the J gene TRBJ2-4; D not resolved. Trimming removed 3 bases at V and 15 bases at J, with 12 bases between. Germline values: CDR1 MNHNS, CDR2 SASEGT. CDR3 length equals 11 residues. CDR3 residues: CASSEAQKLYF. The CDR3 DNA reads TGTGCCAGCAGTGAGGCCCAGAAGTTGTACTTC.

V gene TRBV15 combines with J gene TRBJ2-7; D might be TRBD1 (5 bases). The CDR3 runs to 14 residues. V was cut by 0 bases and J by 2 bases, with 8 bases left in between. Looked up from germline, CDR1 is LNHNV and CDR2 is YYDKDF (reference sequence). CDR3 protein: CATSRDQGTYEQYF. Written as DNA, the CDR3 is TGTGCCACCAGCAGAGATCAGGGAACCTACGAGCAGTACTTC.

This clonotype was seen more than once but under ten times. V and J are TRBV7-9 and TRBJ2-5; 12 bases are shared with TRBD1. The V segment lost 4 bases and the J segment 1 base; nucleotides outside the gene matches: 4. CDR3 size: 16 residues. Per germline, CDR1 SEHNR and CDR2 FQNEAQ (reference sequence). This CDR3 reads CASSSGTGGPQETQYF. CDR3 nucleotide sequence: TGTGCCAGCAGCTCCGGGACAGGGGGCCCCCAAGAGACCCAGTACTTC.